Presented here are 10 T cell receptor beta chains from one specimen sequenced in a study of cytomegalovirus exposure and HLA in healthy donors. Profiled with immunoSEQ multiplex PCR; TCRdb holds only in-frame clones, not every one. The table lists roughly 80,000 clones, roughly 91% of them singletons. The sequenced sample consisted of PBMCs. The receptors were sampled from a man aged 25-40 years in good health and CMV-seronegative.

This chain links TRBV7-8 with TRBJ1-3, with D uncertain. Germline CDR1 is SGHVS and CDR2 is FQNEAQ. V dropped 6 bases and J dropped 4 bases, with 10 bases sitting between them. There are 13 residues in the CDR3. The CDR3 nucleotides read TGTGCCAGCAGAAACAGATGGGGAAACACCATATATTTT. Protein product: CASRNRWGNTIYF.

This clone was seen once. V is TRBV19 and J is TRBJ2-1; the D gene is possibly TRBD1 (6 bases). The V and J ends lost 4 bases and 7 bases respectively, with 17 bases between them. Germline V gene lookup returns CDR1 LNHDA and CDR2 SQIVND (reference sequence). The CDR3 has 15 residues. CDR3 sequence (DNA): TGTGCCAGTAGTACCACAGGGTATTTCGTTAATGAGCAGTTCTTC. Translating it yields CASSTTGYFVNEQFF.

This rearrangement joins TRBV5-6 to TRBJ1-1; no clear D. The CDR3 is 12 residues long. V was pared by 2 bases and J by 3 bases, with 5 bases between. The germline CDR1 and CDR2 sequences are SGHDT and YYEEEE. The CDR3 is CASSFRDTEAFF. The CDR3 DNA is TGTGCCAGCAGCTTCCGGGACACTGAAGCTTTCTTT. The complete variable domain, with remaining parts taken from reference TRBV5-6 and TRBJ1-1, reads DAGVTQSPTHLIKTRGQQVTLRCSPKSGHDTVSWYQQALGQGPQFIFQYYEEEERQRGNFPDRFSGHQFPNYSSELNVNALLLGDSALYLCASSFRDTEAFFGQGTRLTVV.

Comment on this clone: A read error may produce the germline difference seen at one junction end. The V call is TRBV7-7, the J call TRBJ2-2; D remains ambiguous. Germline loops: CDR1 SSHAT, CDR2 FNYEAQ (reference sequence). CDR3 length: 16 amino acids. The CDR3 DNA reads TGTGCTAGCAGCCCCGTCTCGGGTGAGAACACCGGGGAGCTGTTTTTT. Its protein is CASSPVSGENTGELFF.

The chain uses TRBV2 and TRBJ1-2; TRBD1 matches at 8 bases. V gave up 4 bases and J gave up 4 bases; unmatched junction bases: 11. The CDR3 spans 16 residues. Looked up from germline, CDR1 is SNHLY and CDR2 is FYNNEI. The CDR3 DNA reads TGTGCCAGCAGTGGATTACAGGGGGACGGTTTCTATGGCTACACCTTC. The encoded protein is CASSGLQGDGFYGYTF. The complete variable domain, with remaining parts taken from reference TRBV2 and TRBJ1-2, reads EPEVTQTPSHQVTQMGQEVILRCVPISNHLYFYWYRQILGQKVEFLVSFYNNEISEKSEIFDDQFSVERPDGSNFTLKIRSTKLEDSAMYFCASSGLQGDGFYGYTFGSGTRLTVV.

The chain couples TRBV18 to TRBJ2-3, with 8 bases aligning to TRBD2. This CDR3 spans 15 amino acids. Unmatched junction bases numbered 8, after V lost 5 bases and J lost 4 bases. Germline V gene lookup returns CDR1 KGHSH and CDR2 LQKENI. This chain's CDR3 is CASSSSGSGPDTQYF. The CDR3 bases are TGTGCCAGCTCATCCAGCGGGAGTGGCCCAGATACGCAGTATTTT.

The CDR3 region has the DNA TGTGCCAGCAGTGTGGAGGGGGAAGCTTTCTTT. Translated, it gives CASSVEGEAFF. The rearrangement uses TRBV6-1 and TRBJ1-1; D might be TRBD1 (5 bases). The CDR3 is made up of 11 amino acids. The V end lost 4 bases, the J end lost 8 bases, and 8 bases lay between the germline ends. Germline V CDR1 and CDR2: MNHNS, SASEGT.

This clone was detected once. V usage is TRBV4-1 and J usage is TRBJ1-1; 7 nucleotides match TRBD1. After removal of 3 bases from V and 1 base from J, the junction contained 17 bases not matched to a gene. Per germline, CDR1 MGHRA and CDR2 YSYEKL. The CDR3 sequence is 19 residues long. CDR3 nucleotides: TGCGCCAGCAGCCAGAAGGGGGCGGGCAGGGGTTTGGCGAACACTGAAGCTTTCTTT. It is translated as CASSQKGAGRGLANTEAFF.

This clone is a singleton in its sample. CDR3 protein: CASSQVSAGVHNEQFF. Here the CDR3 DNA reads TGCGCCAGCAGCCAAGTGTCGGCGGGAGTCCACAATGAGCAGTTCTTC. The chain joins TRBV4-1 to TRBJ2-1; 7 nucleotides match TRBD2. There are 16 residues in the CDR3. Germline V gene lookup returns CDR1 MGHRA and CDR2 YSYEKL. V lost 1 base and J lost 5; bases outside the gene matches: 8.

The chain recombines TRBV7-6 with TRBJ2-1; TRBD2 agrees at 11 bases. The J segment lost 2 bases and the V segment lost 6 bases, leaving 12 bases of the junction unmatched. Germline lookup yields CDR1 SGHVS and CDR2 FNYEAQ. The CDR3 covers 18 residues. The CDR3 sequence: CASSSLTPTSGTYNEQFF. The CDR3, as DNA: TGTGCCAGCAGTTCCCTCACCCCGACTAGCGGGACCTACAATGAGCAGTTCTTC.